These 3 T cell receptor beta chains came from one sample sequenced in a study of beta chain features in type 1 diabetes (dated by TCRdb to the late 2010s). Libraries were constructed by the immunoSEQ multiplex PCR assay. The entire isolated RNA was reverse transcribed using the High Capacity cDNA Reverse Transcription Kit, and thus expressed TCRB transcripts were sequenced. In TCRdb, the immuneACCESS table is reduced to in-frame sequences with V and J assigned. These tables do not hold every clone; where another copy was compared, an unresolved V gene accounts for under half, and the others remain unexplained. This sample comprises under 250,000 clones, 27% of them detected only once. Under 4.5% of the sample is taken by the ten largest. The sequencing sample was made of central memory CD4+ T cells from blood. The receptor source for this set is a man aged 25 to 40 in good health.

V usage is TRBV7-2 and J usage is TRBJ2-2; TRBD2 matches 10 bases. CDR1 is SGHTA and CDR2 is FQGNSA in the germline V gene. The J segment lost 6 bases and the V segment lost 0 bases, leaving 10 bases of the junction unmatched. This CDR3 region has 18 residues. CDR3 sequence: CASSLASGRAVSAGELFF. CDR3 coding DNA: TGTGCCAGCAGCTTAGCCAGCGGGAGGGCCGTCAGTGCCGGGGAGCTGTTTTTT.

This clone was recorded many times. The chain carries TRBV6-4 and TRBJ2-6; either TRBD1 or TRBD2 may fit D (5 bases each). Trimming took 5 bases from V and 2 from J, leaving 7 bases between them. The CDR3 sequence is 14 residues long. The germline CDR1 and CDR2 sequences are MRHNA and SNTAGT. This CDR3 is CASSSGPGANVLTF. The CDR3 bases are TGTGCCAGCAGTTCGGGGCCTGGGGCCAACGTCCTGACTTTC.

This clone appeared a few times. This rearrangement joins TRBV5-1 to TRBJ2-5; 7 bases align to TRBD1. The germline gives CDR1 SGHRS, CDR2 YFSETQ. The V gene end was trimmed by 3 bases and the J gene end by 1 base; junction bases not matched to a gene: 6. CDR3 length: 15 amino acids. CDR3 protein: CASSSTGQLQETQYF. DNA of the CDR3: TGCGCCAGCAGCTCAACGGGACAGCTCCAAGAGACCCAGTACTTC.